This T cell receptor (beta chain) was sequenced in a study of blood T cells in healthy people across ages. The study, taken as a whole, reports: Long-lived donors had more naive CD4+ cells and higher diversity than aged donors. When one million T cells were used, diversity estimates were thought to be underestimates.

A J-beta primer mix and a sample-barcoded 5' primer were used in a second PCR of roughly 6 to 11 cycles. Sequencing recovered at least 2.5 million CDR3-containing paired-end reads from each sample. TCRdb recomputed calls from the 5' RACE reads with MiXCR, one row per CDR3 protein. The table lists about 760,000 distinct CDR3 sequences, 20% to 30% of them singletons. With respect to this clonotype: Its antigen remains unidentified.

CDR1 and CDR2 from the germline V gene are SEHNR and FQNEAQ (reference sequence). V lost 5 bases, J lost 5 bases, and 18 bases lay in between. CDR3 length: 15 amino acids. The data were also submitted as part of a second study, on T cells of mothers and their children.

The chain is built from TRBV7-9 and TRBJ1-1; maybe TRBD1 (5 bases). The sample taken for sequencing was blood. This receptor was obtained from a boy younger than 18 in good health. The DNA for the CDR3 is TGTGCCAGCAGCGGTGGGTCAGGGTACTCAACTGAAGCTTTCTTT. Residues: CASSGGSGYSTEAFF.